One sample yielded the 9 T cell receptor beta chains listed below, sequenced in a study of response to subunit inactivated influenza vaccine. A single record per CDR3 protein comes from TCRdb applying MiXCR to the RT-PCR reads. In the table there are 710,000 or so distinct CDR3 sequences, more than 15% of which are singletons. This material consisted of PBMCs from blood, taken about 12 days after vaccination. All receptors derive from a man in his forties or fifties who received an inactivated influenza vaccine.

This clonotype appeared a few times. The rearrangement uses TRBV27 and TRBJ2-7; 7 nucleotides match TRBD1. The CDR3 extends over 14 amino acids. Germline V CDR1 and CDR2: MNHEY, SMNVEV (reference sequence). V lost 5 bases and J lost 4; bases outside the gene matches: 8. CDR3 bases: TGTGCCAGCAGTGCCGGGACAGTTGGGTACGAGCAGTACTTC. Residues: CASSAGTVGYEQYF.

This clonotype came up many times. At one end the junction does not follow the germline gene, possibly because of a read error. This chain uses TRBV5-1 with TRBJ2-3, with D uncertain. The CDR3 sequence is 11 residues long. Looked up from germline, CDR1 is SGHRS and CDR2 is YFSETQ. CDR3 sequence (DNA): TGTGCCAGCAGTGACACAGATACGCAGTATTTT. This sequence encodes CASSDTDTQYF.

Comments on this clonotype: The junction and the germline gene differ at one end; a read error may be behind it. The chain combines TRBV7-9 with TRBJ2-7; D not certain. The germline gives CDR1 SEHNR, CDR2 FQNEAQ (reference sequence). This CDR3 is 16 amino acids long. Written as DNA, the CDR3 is TGTGCCAGCAGCCTATCGTCCACTCGGAGCTCCTACGACCAGTACTTC. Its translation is CASSLSSTRSSYDQYF.

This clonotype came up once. CDR3 region: CATSEGSWSYEQYF. The CDR3 nucleotides read TGTGCCACCAGCGAGGGGAGCTGGTCCTACGAGCAGTACTTC. The V call is TRBV15, the J call TRBJ2-7; perhaps D is TRBD1 or TRBD2 (5 bases each). Germline lookup yields CDR1 LNHNV and CDR2 YYDKDF (reference sequence). Trimming took 5 bases from V and 1 from J, leaving 12 bases between them. The CDR3 consists of 14 residues.

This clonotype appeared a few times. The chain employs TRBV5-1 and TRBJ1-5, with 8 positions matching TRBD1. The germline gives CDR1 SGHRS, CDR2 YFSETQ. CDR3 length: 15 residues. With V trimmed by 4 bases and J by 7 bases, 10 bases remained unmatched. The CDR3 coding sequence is TGCGCCAGCAGCGAAGGGACAGGCCTTGGCCAGCCCCAGCATTTT. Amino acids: CASSEGTGLGQPQHF.

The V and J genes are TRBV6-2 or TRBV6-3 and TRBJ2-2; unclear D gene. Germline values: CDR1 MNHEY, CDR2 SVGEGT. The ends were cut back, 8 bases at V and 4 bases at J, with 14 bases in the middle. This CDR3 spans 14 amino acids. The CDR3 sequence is CASVYSPTTGELFF. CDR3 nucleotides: TGTGCCAGCGTATACAGCCCCACCACCGGGGAGCTGTTTTTT.

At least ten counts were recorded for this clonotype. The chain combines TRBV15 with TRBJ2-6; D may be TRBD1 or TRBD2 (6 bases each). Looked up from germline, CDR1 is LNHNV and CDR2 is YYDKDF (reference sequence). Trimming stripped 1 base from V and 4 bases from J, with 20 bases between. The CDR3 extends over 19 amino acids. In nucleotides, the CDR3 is TGTGCCACCAGCAGAGTTGGGGGGCGACTGGCTTTAGGGGCCAACGTCCTGACTTTC. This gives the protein CATSRVGGRLALGANVLTF. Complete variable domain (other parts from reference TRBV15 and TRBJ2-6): DAMVIQNPRYQVTQFGKPVTLSCSQTLNHNVMYWYQQKSSQAPKLLFHYYDKDFNNEADTPDNFQSRRPNTSFCFLDIRSPGLGDTAMYLCATSRVGGRLALGANVLTFGAGSRLTVL.

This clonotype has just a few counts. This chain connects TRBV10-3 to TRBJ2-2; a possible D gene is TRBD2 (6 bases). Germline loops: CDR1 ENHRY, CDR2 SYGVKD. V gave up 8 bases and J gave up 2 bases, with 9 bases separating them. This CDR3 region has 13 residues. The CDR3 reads CAIGLPNTGELFF. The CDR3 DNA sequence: TGTGCCATCGGACTACCTAACACCGGGGAGCTGTTTTTT.

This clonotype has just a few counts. CDR3 sequence: CASRDIYEQYF. The CDR3 coding sequence is TGTGCCAGCAGAGACATCTACGAGCAGTACTTC. The chain links TRBV6-2 or TRBV6-3 to TRBJ2-7; D is unresolved. The V and J ends lost 6 bases and 3 bases respectively, with 6 bases between them. Looked up from germline, CDR1 is MNHEY and CDR2 is SVGEGT. The CDR3 covers 11 residues.